This T cell receptor beta chain originates from a study of preoperative IRX-2 immunotherapy in early breast cancer. The CDR3 spans 16 residues. Germline assignment: CDR1 MDHEN and CDR2 SYDVKM. Trimming stripped 5 bases from V and 4 bases from J, with 18 bases between. Treatment given: preoperative locoregional IRX-2 cytokine immunotherapy. Clones were sequenced by immunoSEQ multiplex PCR, and TCRdb holds only the in-frame ones, with some missing. Here the sample spans around 34,000 clones, around 96% being singletons. Sampling was performed from a patient treated with IRX-2 immunotherapy. The source of this sequence is a human donor with breast cancer. The V call is TRBV28, the J call TRBJ2-4; the D gene could be TRBD1 or TRBD2 (6 bases each). The CDR3 nucleotides read TGTGCCAGCAGTGCTAGGGGGGTTGCCCCTAAAAACATTCAGTACTTC. It translates to CASSARGVAPKNIQYF.